The T cell receptor (beta chain) under discussion was sequenced for a study of cytomegalovirus exposure and HLA in healthy donors. Points from the study as a whole: Reports credit the classifier with highly specific, highly sensitive diagnosis of cytomegalovirus status. A later analysis, which compared TCR beta chains of equal frequency, found the HLA-associated ones more clonally expanded. The authors listed over 150 TCR beta chains as cytomegalovirus-associated.

The PCR was carried out with 60 Vbeta primers and 13 Jbeta primers. Produced via immunoSEQ multiplex PCR; TCRdb's table is partial and in-frame only. The sample lists about 190,000 clones; about 90% were seen once. The CDR3 has 19 amino acids. Germline lookup yields CDR1 SGHAT and CDR2 FQNNGV. J was trimmed by 2 bases and V by 1 base; bases with no gene match: 14. As for this clone: What it binds is unknown.

The TCR comes from a boy aged 2 to 10 in good health and CMV-seronegative. The sequenced sample was PBMCs. This chain joins TRBV11-2 and TRBJ2-3, with TRBD2 matching 8 bases. CDR3 sequence: CASSLGSLWLAGSTDTQYF. In DNA, the CDR3 is TGTGCCAGCAGCTTAGGTTCGTTGTGGCTAGCGGGCTCCACAGATACGCAGTATTTT.